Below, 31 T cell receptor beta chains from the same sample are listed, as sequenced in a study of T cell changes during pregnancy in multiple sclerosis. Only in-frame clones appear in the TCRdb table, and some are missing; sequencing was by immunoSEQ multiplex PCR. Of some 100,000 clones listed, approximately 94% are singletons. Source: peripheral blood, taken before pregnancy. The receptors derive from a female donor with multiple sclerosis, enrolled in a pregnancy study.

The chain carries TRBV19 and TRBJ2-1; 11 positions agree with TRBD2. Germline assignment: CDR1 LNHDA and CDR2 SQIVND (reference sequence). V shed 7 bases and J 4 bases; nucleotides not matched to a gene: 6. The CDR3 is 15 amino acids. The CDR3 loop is CASTLGLAGYNEQFF. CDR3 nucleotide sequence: TGTGCCAGTACCCTTGGACTAGCGGGTTACAATGAGCAGTTCTTC.

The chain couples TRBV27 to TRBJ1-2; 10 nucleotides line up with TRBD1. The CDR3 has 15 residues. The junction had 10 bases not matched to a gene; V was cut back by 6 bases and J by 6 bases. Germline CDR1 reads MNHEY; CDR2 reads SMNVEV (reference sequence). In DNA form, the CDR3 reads TGTGCCAGCAGGTCACCGGGACAGGGGAGGAATGGCTACACCTTC. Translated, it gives CASRSPGQGRNGYTF.

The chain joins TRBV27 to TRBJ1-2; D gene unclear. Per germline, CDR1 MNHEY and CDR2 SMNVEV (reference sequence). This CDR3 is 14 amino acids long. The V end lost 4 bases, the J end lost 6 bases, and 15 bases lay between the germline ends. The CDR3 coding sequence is TGTGCCAGCAGTTCCCCTGGCGGGTTGGATGGCTACACCTTC. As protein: CASSSPGGLDGYTF.

Here the CDR3 reads CAWSVGGGGYEQYF. The CDR3 DNA reads TGTGCCTGGAGTGTCGGGGGGGGAGGCTACGAGCAGTACTTC. The V call is TRBV30, the J call TRBJ2-7; 8 bases are shared with TRBD2. The CDR3 runs to 14 residues. Unmatched junction bases numbered 4, after V lost 0 bases and J lost 3 bases. Germline lookup yields CDR1 GTSNPN and CDR2 SVGIG (reference sequence).

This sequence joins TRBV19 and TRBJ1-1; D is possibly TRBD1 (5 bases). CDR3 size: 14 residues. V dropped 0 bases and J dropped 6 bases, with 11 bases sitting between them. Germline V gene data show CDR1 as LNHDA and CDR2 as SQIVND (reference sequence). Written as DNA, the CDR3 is TGTGCCAGTAGTATAGATCGTCAGGGTTCTGAAGCTTTCTTT. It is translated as CASSIDRQGSEAFF.

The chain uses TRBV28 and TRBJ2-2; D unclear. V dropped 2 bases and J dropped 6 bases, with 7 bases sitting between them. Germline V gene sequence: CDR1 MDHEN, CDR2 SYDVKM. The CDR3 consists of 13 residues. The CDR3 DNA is TGTGCCAGCAGTTTAGTGGGCCCCGGGGAGCTGTTTTTT. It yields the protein CASSLVGPGELFF. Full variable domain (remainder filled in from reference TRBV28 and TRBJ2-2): DVKVTQSSRYLVKRTGEKVFLECVQDMDHENMFWYRQDPGLGLRLIYFSYDVKMKEKGDIPEGYSVSREKKERFSLILESASTNQTSMYLCASSLVGPGELFFGEGSRLTVL.

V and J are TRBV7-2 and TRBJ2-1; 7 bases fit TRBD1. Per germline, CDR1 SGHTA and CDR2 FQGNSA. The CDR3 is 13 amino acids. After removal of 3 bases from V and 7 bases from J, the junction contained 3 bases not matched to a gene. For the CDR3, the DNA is TGTGCCAGCAGCTTCGACAGGGCTAATGAGCAGTTCTTC. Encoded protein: CASSFDRANEQFF.

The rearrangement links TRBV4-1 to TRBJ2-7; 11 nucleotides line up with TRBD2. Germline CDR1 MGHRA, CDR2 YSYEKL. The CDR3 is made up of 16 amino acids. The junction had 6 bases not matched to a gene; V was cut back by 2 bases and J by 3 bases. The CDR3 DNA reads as TGCGCCAGCAGCCAACCTACTAGCGGGAGAGACTACGAGCAGTACTTC. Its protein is CASSQPTSGRDYEQYF.

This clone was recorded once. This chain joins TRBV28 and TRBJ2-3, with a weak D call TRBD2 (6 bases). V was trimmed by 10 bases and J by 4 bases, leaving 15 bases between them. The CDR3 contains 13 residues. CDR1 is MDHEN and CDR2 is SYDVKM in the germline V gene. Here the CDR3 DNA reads TGTGCCACCTATCGGGAGAACCCAGATACGCAGTATTTT. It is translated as CATYRENPDTQYF.

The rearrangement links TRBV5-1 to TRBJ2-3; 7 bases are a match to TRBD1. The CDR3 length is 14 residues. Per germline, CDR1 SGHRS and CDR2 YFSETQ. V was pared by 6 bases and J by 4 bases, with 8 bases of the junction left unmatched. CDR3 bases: TGCGCCAGCAACACCAAAGGGGGCGCAGATACGCAGTATTTT. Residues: CASNTKGGADTQYF.

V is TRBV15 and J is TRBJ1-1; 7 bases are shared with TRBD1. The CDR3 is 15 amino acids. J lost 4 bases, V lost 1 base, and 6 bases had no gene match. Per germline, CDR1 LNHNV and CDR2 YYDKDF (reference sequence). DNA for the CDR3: TGTGCCACCAGCAGAGCGACAGGGCGAAGCACTGAAGCTTTCTTT. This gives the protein CATSRATGRSTEAFF.

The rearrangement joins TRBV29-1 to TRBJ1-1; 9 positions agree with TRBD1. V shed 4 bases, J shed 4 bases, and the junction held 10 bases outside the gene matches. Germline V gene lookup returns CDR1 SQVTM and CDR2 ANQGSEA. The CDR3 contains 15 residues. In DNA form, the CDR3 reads TGCAGCGTTGTATACAGGGGGCGCGTGGGCACTGAAGCTTTCTTT. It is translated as CSVVYRGRVGTEAFF.

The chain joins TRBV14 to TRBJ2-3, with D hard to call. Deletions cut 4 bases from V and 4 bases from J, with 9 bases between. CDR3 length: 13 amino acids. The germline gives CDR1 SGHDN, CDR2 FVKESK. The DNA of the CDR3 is TGTGCCAGCAGCCGTAGTCCCCCAGATACGCAGTATTTT. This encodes CASSRSPPDTQYF.

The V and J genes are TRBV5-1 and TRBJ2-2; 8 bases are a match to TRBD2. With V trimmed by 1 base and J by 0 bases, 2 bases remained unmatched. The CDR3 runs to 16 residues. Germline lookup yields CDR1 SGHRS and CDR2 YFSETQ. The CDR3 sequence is CASSLTSGANTGELFF. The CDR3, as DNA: TGCGCCAGCAGCTTGACTAGCGGAGCGAACACCGGGGAGCTGTTTTTT. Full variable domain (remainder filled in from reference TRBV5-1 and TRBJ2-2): KAGVTQTPRYLIKTRGQQVTLSCSPISGHRSVSWYQQTPGQGLQFLFEYFSETQRNKGNFPGRFSGRQFSNSRSEMNVSTLELGDSALYLCASSLTSGANTGELFFGEGSRLTVL.

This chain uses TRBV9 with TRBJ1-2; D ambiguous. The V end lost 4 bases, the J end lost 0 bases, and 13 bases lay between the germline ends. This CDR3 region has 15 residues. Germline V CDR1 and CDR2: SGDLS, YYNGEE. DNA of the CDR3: TGTGCCAGCAGCCCCTCGGCAGCGGCTAACTATGGCTACACCTTC. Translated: CASSPSAAANYGYTF.

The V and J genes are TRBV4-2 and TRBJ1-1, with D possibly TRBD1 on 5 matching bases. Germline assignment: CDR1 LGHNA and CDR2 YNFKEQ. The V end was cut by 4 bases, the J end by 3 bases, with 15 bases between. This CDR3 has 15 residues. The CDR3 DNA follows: TGTGCCAGCAGCCGCCGACAGACTGGGGACACTGAAGCTTTCTTT. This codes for CASSRRQTGDTEAFF.

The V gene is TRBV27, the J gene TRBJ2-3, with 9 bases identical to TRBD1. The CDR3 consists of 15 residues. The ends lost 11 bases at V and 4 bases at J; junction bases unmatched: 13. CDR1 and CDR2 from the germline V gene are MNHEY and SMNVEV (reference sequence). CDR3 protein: CAHPEGDRDSDTQYF. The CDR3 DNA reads TGTGCCCACCCTGAGGGGGACAGGGATTCAGATACGCAGTATTTT.

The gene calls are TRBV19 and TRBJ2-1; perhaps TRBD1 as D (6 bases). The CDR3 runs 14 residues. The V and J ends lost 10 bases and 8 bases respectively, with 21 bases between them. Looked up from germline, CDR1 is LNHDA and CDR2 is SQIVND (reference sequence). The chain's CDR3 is CATTHRFRGDEQFF. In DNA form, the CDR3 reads TGTGCCACCACTCATAGGTTCAGGGGCGATGAGCAGTTCTTC. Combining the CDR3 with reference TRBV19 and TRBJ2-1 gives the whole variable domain DGGITQSPKYLFRKEGQNVTLSCEQNLNHDAMYWYRQDPGQGLRLIYYSQIVNDFQKGDIAEGYSVSREKKESFPLTVTSAQKNPTAFYLCATTHRFRGDEQFFGPGTRLTVL.

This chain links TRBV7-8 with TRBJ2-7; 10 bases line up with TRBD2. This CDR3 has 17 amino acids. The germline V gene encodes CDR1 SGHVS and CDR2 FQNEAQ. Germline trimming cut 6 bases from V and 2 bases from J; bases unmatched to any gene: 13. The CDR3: CASSLTSSGRPPYEQYF. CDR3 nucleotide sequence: TGTGCCAGCAGTTTAACTTCTAGCGGGAGACCCCCCTACGAGCAGTACTTC. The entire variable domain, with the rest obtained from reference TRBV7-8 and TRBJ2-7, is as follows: GAGVSQSPRYKVAKRGQDVALRCDPISGHVSLFWYQQALGQGPEFLTYFQNEAQLDKSGLPSDRFFAERPEGSVSTLKIQRTQQEDSAVYLCASSLTSSGRPPYEQYFGPGTRLTVT.

DNA of the CDR3: TGTGCCAGTAAGGGACTAGCGAAACCCACCGGGGAGCTGTTTTTT. This gives the protein CASKGLAKPTGELFF. The chain carries TRBV19 and TRBJ2-2; 10 nucleotides align to TRBD2. CDR3 length: 15 amino acids. J was trimmed by 4 bases and V by 7 bases; bases with no gene match: 6. The germline gives CDR1 LNHDA, CDR2 SQIVND (reference sequence).

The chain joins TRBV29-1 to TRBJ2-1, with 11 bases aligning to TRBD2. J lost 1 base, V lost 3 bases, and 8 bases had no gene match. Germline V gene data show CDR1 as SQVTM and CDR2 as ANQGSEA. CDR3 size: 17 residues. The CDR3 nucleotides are TGCAGCGTTGACGTAGCGGGAGGGGGACCATCCTACAATGAGCAGTTCTTC. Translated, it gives CSVDVAGGGPSYNEQFF.

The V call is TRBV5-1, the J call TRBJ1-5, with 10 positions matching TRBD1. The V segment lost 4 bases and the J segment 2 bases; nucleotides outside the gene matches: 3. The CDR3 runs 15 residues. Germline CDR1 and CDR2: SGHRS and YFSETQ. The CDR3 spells CASSKGTGGNQPQHF. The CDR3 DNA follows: TGCGCCAGCAGCAAAGGGACAGGGGGCAATCAGCCCCAGCATTTT.

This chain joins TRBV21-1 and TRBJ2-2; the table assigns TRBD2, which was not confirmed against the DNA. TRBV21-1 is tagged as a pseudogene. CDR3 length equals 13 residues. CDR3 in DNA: TGTGCCAGCAGCAAAGGGAGGTTCCGGGAGCTGTTTTTT. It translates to CASSKGRFRELFF.

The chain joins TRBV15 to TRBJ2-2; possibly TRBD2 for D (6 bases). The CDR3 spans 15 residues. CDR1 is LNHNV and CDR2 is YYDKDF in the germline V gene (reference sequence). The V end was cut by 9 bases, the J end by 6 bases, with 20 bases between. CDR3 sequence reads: CATTPGGRVSGELFF. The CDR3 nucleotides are TGTGCCACGACACCCGGGGGTCGAGTCTCCGGGGAGCTGTTTTTT.

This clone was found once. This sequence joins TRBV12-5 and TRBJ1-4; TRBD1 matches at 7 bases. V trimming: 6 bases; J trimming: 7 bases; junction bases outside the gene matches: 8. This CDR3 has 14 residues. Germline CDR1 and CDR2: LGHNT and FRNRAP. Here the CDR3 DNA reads TGTGCTAGTGGCGCTGACAGGGTGGGTGAAAAACTGTTTTTT. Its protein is CASGADRVGEKLFF. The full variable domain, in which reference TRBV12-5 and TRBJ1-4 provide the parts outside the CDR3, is DARVTQTPRHKVTEMGQEVTMRCQPILGHNTVFWYRQTMMQGLELLAYFRNRAPLDDSGMPKDRFSAEMPDATLATLKIQPSEPRDSAVYFCASGADRVGEKLFFGSGTQLSVL.

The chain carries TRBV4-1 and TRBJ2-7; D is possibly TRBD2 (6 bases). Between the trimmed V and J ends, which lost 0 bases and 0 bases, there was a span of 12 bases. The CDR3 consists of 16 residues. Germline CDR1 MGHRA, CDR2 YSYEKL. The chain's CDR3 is CASSQDRGLRSYEQYF. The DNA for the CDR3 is TGCGCCAGCAGCCAAGATAGGGGACTTCGCTCCTACGAGCAGTACTTC.

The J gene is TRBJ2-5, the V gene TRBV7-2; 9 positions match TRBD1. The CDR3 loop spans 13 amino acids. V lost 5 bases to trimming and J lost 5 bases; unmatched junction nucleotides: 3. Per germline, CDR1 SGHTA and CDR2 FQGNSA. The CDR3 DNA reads TGTGCCAGCAGCCCTGGACAGGGGGAGACCCAGTACTTC. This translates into CASSPGQGETQYF.

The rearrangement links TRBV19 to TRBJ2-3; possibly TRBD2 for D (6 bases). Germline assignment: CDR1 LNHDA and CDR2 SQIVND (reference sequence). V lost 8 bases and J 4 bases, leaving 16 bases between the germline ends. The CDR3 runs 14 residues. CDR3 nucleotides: TGTGCCAGTCATGGGACTGGGTCGGCAGATACGCAGTATTTT. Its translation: CASHGTGSADTQYF.

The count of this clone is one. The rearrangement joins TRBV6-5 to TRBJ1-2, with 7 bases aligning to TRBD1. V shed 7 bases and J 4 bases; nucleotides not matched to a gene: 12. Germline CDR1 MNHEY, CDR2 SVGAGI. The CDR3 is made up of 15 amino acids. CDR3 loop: CASMPLQGQLYGYTF. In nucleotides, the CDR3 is TGTGCCAGCATGCCCCTCCAGGGACAGCTCTATGGCTACACCTTC.

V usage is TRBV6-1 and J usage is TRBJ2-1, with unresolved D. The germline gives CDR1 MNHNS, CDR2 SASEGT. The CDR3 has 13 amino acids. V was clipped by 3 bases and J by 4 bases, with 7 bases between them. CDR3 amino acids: CASSDNTYNEQFF. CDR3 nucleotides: TGTGCCAGCAGTGACAATACTTACAATGAGCAGTTCTTC.

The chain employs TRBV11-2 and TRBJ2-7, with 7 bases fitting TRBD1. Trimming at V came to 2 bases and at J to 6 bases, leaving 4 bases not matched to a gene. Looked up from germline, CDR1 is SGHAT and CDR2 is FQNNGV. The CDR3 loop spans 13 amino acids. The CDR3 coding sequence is TGTGCCAGCAGCTTATTAGGGGGCGGCGAGCAGTACTTC. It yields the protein CASSLLGGGEQYF.